This T cell receptor beta chain was recovered during a study of Graves' ophthalmopathy and Graves' hyperthyroidism. Background on the study: Absence of ophthalmopathy within 18 months of follow-up defined stable hyperthyroidism.

CDR3 regions of TCR beta were amplified from RNA transcripts. A first-round RT-PCR used HTBI primers, followed by a second-round multiplex PCR. TCRdb recomputed calls from the multiplex PCR reads with MiXCR, one row per CDR3 protein. The data show about 590,000 distinct CDR3 sequences, about 40% seen once. Trimming took off 6 bases at V and 0 bases at J, with 9 bases between the two ends. The CDR3 is 13 residues long. Per germline, CDR1 LNHNV and CDR2 YYDKDF (reference sequence). This clonotype was found many times. Newly diagnosed hyperthyroidism donors, aged 18 to 65, duration under 2 months. The receptor's source is an adult man with Graves' hyperthyroidism. Sequences were obtained from peripheral blood or thyroid tissue (not recorded which). J is TRBJ2-7 and V is TRBV15; the D is unclear. In nucleotides, the CDR3 is TGTGCCACCAGTGATGGTAGCTCCTACGAGCAGTACTTC. Protein sequence: CATSDGSSYEQYF.